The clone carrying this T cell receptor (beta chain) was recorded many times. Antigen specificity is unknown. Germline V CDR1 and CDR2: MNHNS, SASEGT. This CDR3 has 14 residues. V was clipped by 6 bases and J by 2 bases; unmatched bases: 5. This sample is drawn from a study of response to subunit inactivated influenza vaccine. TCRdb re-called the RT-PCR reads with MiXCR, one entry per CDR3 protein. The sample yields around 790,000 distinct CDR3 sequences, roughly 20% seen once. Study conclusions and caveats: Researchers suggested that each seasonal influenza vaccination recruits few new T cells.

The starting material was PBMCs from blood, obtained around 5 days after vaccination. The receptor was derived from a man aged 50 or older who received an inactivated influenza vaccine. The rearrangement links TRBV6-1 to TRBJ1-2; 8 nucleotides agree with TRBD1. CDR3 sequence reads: CASSRTGGNYGYTF. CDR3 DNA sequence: TGTGCCAGCAGCAGAACAGGGGGAAACTATGGCTACACCTTC.